The present entry profiles one T cell receptor beta chain with its context. The antigen it binds to is not known. Base qualities are missing; no much larger clone stands one base away. The sample originates from a study of T cell responses to AZD1222 COVID-19 vaccine (dated by TCRdb to 2020 to 2023). Notes on the research overall: AZD1222 recipients with second doses at about 4 weeks or about 12 weeks were pooled, because spike-specific TCR depth and breadth did not differ between schedules. Trial participants were enrolled by age into subgroups of 18-55, 56-69 and 70-plus years, and around 150, 28 and 57 TCR-sequenced participants, respectively, were included in these subgroups. A total of 233 trial participants underwent TCR sequencing, of whom 200 to 220 received two doses of AZD1222 and around 25 received two doses of the MenACWY control vaccine.

For CDR1 and CDR2, the germline V gene lists SNHLY and FYNNEI. The CDR3 covers 16 residues, taking in both the cysteine and the phenylalanine. Just the 48-base CDR3 DNA is kept, in frame starting at base 1. Trimming removed 5 bases from V and 1 base from J; the gene matches leave 7 bases unexplained. The CDR3 regions of human TCRbeta chains were subjected to immunosequencing. Processing in the source paper ran as follows. Repertoire TCRs were checked for matches against a reference library of SARS-CoV-2-specific TCRs that had been generated using the MIRA antigen-specificity platform. Breadth meant the fraction of unique TCRs that were SARS-CoV-2-associated, whereas depth meant the fraction of total T cells that were SARS-CoV-2-associated. Using the MIRA data, every spike-specific TCR was mapped to the spike region that the TCR reacted to and assigned to either a CD4 or a CD8 class. Log10-transformed breadth and depth values were compared by one-way ANOVA with Sidak's multiple comparisons tests. The table comes from immuneACCESS by way of TCRdb, which keeps in-frame sequences with V and J called. Part of the clones is missing from these tables; in studies checked, under half for an unresolved V gene and the rest for unknown reasons. That table gives V, J and clone size, and the DNA gave D and trimming. The sample records under 55,000 clones, roughly 80% of which are singletons. The ten top clones hold about a tenth of the sample.

Results the study describes overall, beyond this receptor: The 56-69-year group was small, and its depth increase did not reach significance, likely because of low power. Participants were mostly white British, with more females than males. The authors suggested clonal diversity may have been underestimated. A significant rise in spike-specific TCR breadth and depth was observed after two AZD1222 doses relative to day 0 and relative to MenACWY recipients. The vaccine-associated CD4 TCRs covered the entire spike protein, and the dominant responses fell in regions 160-218 and 743-854. Because no day 14 peak-response samples were available, the repertoires could be characterized only after the peak T cell response. Epitopes outside the regions mutated in the B.1.351 and B.1.1.7 variants were reportedly recognized by nearly half of the unique spike-specific TCRs. Conclusions about previously exposed vaccinees were limited because only six or seven AZD1222 recipients were SARS-CoV-2 seropositive at baseline.

Taken with the paper, the label for time point translates to: baseline before first vaccination. The vaccinee samples were drawn from two UK trials, COV001 and COV002, one of which was a single-blind randomized controlled phase 2/3 trial testing AZD1222 (ChAdOx1 nCoV-19) in healthy adults. For TCRbeta chain sequencing, PBMC samples were collected from trial participants at day 0 and at day 28 after the second dose. Material: peripheral blood, obtained on day 0 of AZD1222 vaccination. The chain couples TRBV2 to TRBJ1-5, with TRBD1 identical over 8 junction bases. The receptor comes from an adult in good health. The CDR3 in this case is CASSILGQGSNQPQHF. The nucleotides are TGTGCCAGCAGTATTCTTGGACAGGGAAGCAATCAGCCCCAGCATTTT.